This entry lists 17 T cell receptor beta chains sequenced from one sample in a study of T-cell reconstitution after alpha-beta-depleted transplantation in children (dated by TCRdb to about 2016). This specimen's treatment or condition label, per the study, means: allogeneic hematopoietic cell transplantation with graft depleted of TCRalphabeta T cells and CD19 B cells. Libraries were built with PCR. The instrument was an Illumina HiSeq 2500. To normalize quantification of the TCRbeta repertoire, the TCR libraries were built with molecular barcoding that relied on unique molecular identifiers. TCRdb reran the public reads through fastp at Q25 and MiXCR, keeping productive beta chains. Rows matching on CDR3 protein sequence are summarized as one entry with the most common DNA and genes. The sample table holds about 980,000 distinct CDR3 sequences, of which around 30% were seen once. The ten largest clones represent about 28% of the sample.

Sequenced material: PBMCs, mostly from graft donor cells, taken 360 days after TCRalphabeta/CD19-depleted stem cell transplant. Receptor source: a boy in the first two years of life who had a stem cell transplant for SCID, so the T cells may come from the graft donor.

The chain has TRBV20-1 and TRBJ2-1; 16 nucleotides line up with TRBD2. CDR1 is DFQATT and CDR2 is SNEGSKA in the germline V gene (reference sequence). The CDR3 spans 18 residues. With V trimmed by 6 bases and J by 4 bases, 12 bases remained unmatched. The CDR3 region has the DNA TGCAGTGCCGAGACGGGACTAGCGGGGGGGCGAAAGTACAATGAGCAGTTCTTC. It encodes CSAETGLAGGRKYNEQFF.

This clonotype was seen only a few times. The chain recombines TRBV5-1 with TRBJ2-1; D remains ambiguous. CDR1 and CDR2 (germline): SGHRS, YFSETQ. The CDR3 is made up of 14 amino acids. The V end was cut by 2 bases, the J end by 5 bases, with 11 bases between. The CDR3 reads CASSLDSTHNEQFF. CDR3 sequence (DNA): TGCGCCAGCAGCTTAGACTCCACCCACAATGAGCAGTTCTTC.

The gene calls are TRBV18 and TRBJ2-7; the D is unclear. The germline gives CDR1 KGHSH, CDR2 LQKENI. Deletions cut 3 bases from V and 7 bases from J, with 19 bases between. There are 15 residues in the CDR3. Here the CDR3 reads CASSPSSPSLGEQYF. CDR3 nucleotides: TGTGCCAGCTCACCCTCTTCCCCCTCCCTTGGAGAGCAGTACTTC.

V and J are TRBV7-7 and TRBJ2-2; D gene unclear. This CDR3 spans 16 amino acids. The V gene's germline CDR1 is SSHAT and CDR2 FNYEAQ (reference sequence). Trimming removed 2 bases from V and 5 bases from J, with 15 bases in between. CDR3 coding DNA: TGTGCCAGCAGCTTATCCCCCACCGGGTATACCGGGGAGCTGTTTTTT. It translates to CASSLSPTGYTGELFF. The variable domain in full, completed from reference TRBV7-7 and TRBJ2-2, reads GAGVSQSPRYKVTKRGQDVTLRCDPISSHATLYWYQQALGQGPEFLTYFNYEAQPDKSGLPSDRFSAERPEGSISTLTIQRTEQRDSAMYRCASSLSPTGYTGELFFGEGSRLTVL.

The chain couples TRBV7-2 to TRBJ1-1; possible D gene TRBD1, 5 bases. This CDR3 comprises 16 residues. Germline CDR1 SGHTA, CDR2 FQGNSA. The V and J ends lost 3 bases and 0 bases respectively, with 14 bases between them. The CDR3 region is CASSFMGQGMNTEAFF. DNA of the CDR3: TGTGCCAGCAGCTTTATGGGCCAGGGCATGAACACTGAAGCTTTCTTT. Supplemented by reference TRBV7-2 and TRBJ1-1, the full variable domain reads GAGVSQSPSNKVTEKGKDVELRCDPISGHTALYWYRQSLGQGLEFLIYFQGNSAPDKSGLPSDRFSAERTGGSVSTLTIQRTQQEDSAVYLCASSFMGQGMNTEAFFGQGTRLTVV.

The chain employs TRBV3-1 and TRBJ1-5; 9 bases match TRBD1. The junction had 6 bases not matched to a gene; V was cut back by 3 bases and J by 6 bases. The CDR3 sequence is 15 residues long. Looked up from germline, CDR1 is LGHDT and CDR2 is YNNKEL (reference sequence). CDR3 nucleotide sequence: TGTGCCAGCAGCCAGGGAACAGGGGGCTCTCAGCCCCAGCATTTT. Its protein product is CASSQGTGGSQPQHF.

This clonotype was counted between two and nine times. V usage is TRBV2 and J usage is TRBJ1-4; D perhaps matches TRBD1 (5 bases). Germline assignment: CDR1 SNHLY and CDR2 FYNNEI. The CDR3 is 12 residues long. With 0 bases removed from V and 12 bases from J, the gap between germline ends came to 8 bases. Here the CDR3 reads CASSEAGVELFF. CDR3 nucleotide sequence: TGTGCCAGCAGTGAAGCGGGGGTAGAACTGTTTTTT.

In this sample, this clonotype turned up a few times. The J gene is TRBJ2-3, the V gene TRBV9; D gene uncertain. The V end was cut by 4 bases, the J end by 2 bases, with 14 bases between. This CDR3 contains 15 residues. Germline CDR1 is SGDLS and CDR2 is YYNGEE. CDR3 residues: CASSKDRLSTDTQYF. The CDR3 nucleotides read TGTGCCAGCAGCAAGGACCGCCTCTCCACAGATACGCAGTATTTT.

This clonotype was picked up a small number of times. This chain uses TRBV9 with TRBJ2-7, with TRBD1 matching over 9 bases. Germline lookup yields CDR1 SGDLS and CDR2 YYNGEE. The CDR3 is 15 residues long. The V segment lost 3 bases and the J segment 5 bases; nucleotides outside the gene matches: 9. The CDR3 nucleotides read TGTGCCAGCAGCGCCAGGGACAGGGCGGACCACGAGCAGTACTTC. Its protein product is CASSARDRADHEQYF.

This clonotype was observed at least ten times. The genes are TRBV7-2 and TRBJ1-2; D is unclear. The CDR3 covers 15 residues. Germline V gene lookup returns CDR1 SGHTA and CDR2 FQGNSA. Deletions cut 0 bases from V and 8 bases from J, with 16 bases between. The CDR3 loop reads CASSLADRGRYGYTF. DNA of the CDR3: TGTGCCAGCAGCTTAGCCGATCGCGGCAGGTACGGCTACACCTTC.

V gene TRBV5-1 combines with J gene TRBJ2-2; TRBD2 is a possible D gene (5 bases). This CDR3 comprises 16 residues. The germline V and J ends were trimmed by 3 bases and 4 bases, with 16 bases remaining between them. In germline, CDR1 is SGHRS, CDR2 YFSETQ. This CDR3 reads CASSSGSRKGTGELFF. For the CDR3, the DNA is TGCGCCAGCAGCTCGGGGTCCAGGAAGGGCACCGGGGAGCTGTTTTTT.

Only a few counts were recorded for this clonotype. The chain joins TRBV13 to TRBJ2-5, with 8 bases fitting TRBD2. CDR3 size: 16 residues. CDR1 is PRHDT, CDR2 FYEKMQ, per germline (reference sequence). V was pared by 4 bases and J by 2 bases, with 9 bases of the junction left unmatched. CDR3 in amino acids: CASSSHGRGEQETQYF. In DNA form, the CDR3 reads TGTGCCAGCAGCTCTCACGGGAGGGGGGAACAAGAGACCCAGTACTTC.

This chain uses TRBV29-1 with TRBJ2-7; D is ambiguous. Germline V gene sequence: CDR1 SQVTM, CDR2 ANQGSEA. This CDR3 is 11 amino acids long. Trimming left V 7 bases short and J 5 bases short, with 12 bases between. CDR3 sequence reads: CSAELRDEQYF. The CDR3, as DNA: TGCAGCGCCGAACTCCGAGACGAGCAGTACTTC.

The V and J genes are TRBV6-2 or TRBV6-3 and TRBJ2-1, with 8 bases lining up with TRBD2. The CDR3 length is 16 residues. The V gene end was trimmed by 7 bases and the J gene end by 0 bases; junction bases not matched to a gene: 8. CDR1 is MNHEY and CDR2 is SVGEGT in the germline V gene. CDR3 amino acids: CASTPGGTYSYNEQFF. CDR3 in DNA: TGTGCCAGCACCCCGGGAGGGACATACTCCTACAATGAGCAGTTCTTC.

The V gene is TRBV7-9, the J gene TRBJ1-4; D remains unclear. The CDR3 covers 15 residues. Germline loops: CDR1 SEHNR, CDR2 FQNEAQ (reference sequence). The V gene lost 5 bases and the J gene lost 0 bases, with 10 bases spanning the gap. CDR3 in amino acids: CASSRDLSTNEKLFF. CDR3 bases: TGTGCCAGCAGCCGCGATCTATCAACTAATGAAAAACTGTTTTTT.

This clonotype has only a few counts. The rearrangement links TRBV5-1 to TRBJ2-7, with 11 nucleotides matching TRBD1. Per germline, CDR1 SGHRS and CDR2 YFSETQ. After removal of 2 bases from V and 2 bases from J, the junction contained 3 bases not matched to a gene. The CDR3 has 15 amino acids. The CDR3 DNA reads TGCGCCAGCAGCTTCCGGGACAGGGGGGCCTACGAGCAGTACTTC. It is translated as CASSFRDRGAYEQYF.

The V and J genes are TRBV20-1 and TRBJ2-1; the match to TRBD2 covers 9 bases. Per the germline V gene, CDR1 is DFQATT and CDR2 is SNEGSKA (reference sequence). J was trimmed by 7 bases and V by 5 bases; bases with no gene match: 9. This CDR3 is built from 14 residues. CDR3 DNA: TGCAGTGCTGCCGCGGGGGGGCCGAAGAATGAGCAGTTCTTC. It codes for CSAAAGGPKNEQFF.